This T cell receptor (beta chain) was documented in a study of Graves' ophthalmopathy and Graves' hyperthyroidism. Study-wide context: Stable hyperthyroidism denotes an absence of ophthalmopathy throughout 18 months of follow-up.

Germline CDR1 reads LGHNA; CDR2 reads YSLEER. V dropped 0 bases and J dropped 4 bases, with 13 bases sitting between them. The CDR3 spans 17 residues. Amplification targeted the TCR beta CDR3 regions, with RNA transcripts as the source material. HTBI primers served in a first-round RT-PCR, which a second-round multiplex PCR followed. TCRdb itself ran the multiplex PCR reads through MiXCR, one entry per CDR3 protein. The sample carries around 1.1 million distinct CDR3 sequences, about two fifths recorded once. In this cohort, patients with other autoimmune diseases, uncontrolled infections, pregnancy or lactation were excluded.

The clonotype comes from an adult man with Graves' hyperthyroidism. Sequenced: peripheral blood or thyroid tissue (not recorded which). This rearrangement joins TRBV4-3 to TRBJ1-6, with no clear D. CDR3 residues: CASSQEEPGLYNSPLHF. The DNA for the CDR3 is TGCGCCAGCAGCCAAGAAGAACCGGGTCTTTATAATTCACCCCTCCACTTT.